Below, 28 T cell receptor beta chains from the same sample are listed, as sequenced in a study of shared clonotypes between healthy human individuals. Generated by immunoSEQ multiplex PCR, the TCRdb table keeps only in-frame clones and is missing some. The sample gives about 1.4 million clones, roughly 95% of which show up once; approximately 1.2% is in the top ten. The sample was naive CD4+ T cells sorted from blood. The sample's subset: CD45RA+ positively selected. These receptors originate from a man in his thirties or forties in good health.

J is TRBJ2-5 and V is TRBV5-5; D unclear. V was pared by 2 bases and J by 3 bases, with 14 bases between. This CDR3 is 15 amino acids long. Germline CDR1 SGHKS, CDR2 YYEKEE (reference sequence). The CDR3 DNA follows: TGTGCCAGCAGCTTAGATCCGGACCCGAAAGAGACCCAGTACTTC. Its translation: CASSLDPDPKETQYF.

V gene TRBV18 combines with J gene TRBJ1-1; D ambiguous. Germline loops: CDR1 KGHSH, CDR2 LQKENI. This CDR3 has 15 residues. V was trimmed by 1 base and J by 6 bases, leaving 15 bases between them. DNA for the CDR3: TGTGCCAGCTCACCACTCGAACGGGGTAAGGCTGAAGCTTTCTTT. Translated, it gives CASSPLERGKAEAFF.

The chain uses TRBV6-1 and TRBJ1-5; D is perhaps TRBD1 (6 bases). V shed 0 bases and J shed 7 bases, with 13 bases lying between them. The CDR3 length is 15 residues. Germline V gives CDR1 MNHNS, CDR2 SASEGT. This chain's CDR3 is CASSEAPGGRQPQHF. The CDR3 DNA reads TGTGCCAGCAGTGAAGCGCCCGGGGGCCGGCAGCCCCAGCATTTT.

The chain employs TRBV6-5 and TRBJ2-4; tentatively, D is TRBD2 (5 bases). The CDR3 extends over 13 amino acids. Germline loops: CDR1 MNHEY, CDR2 SVGAGI. Trimming took 4 bases from V and 2 from J, leaving 6 bases between them. Written as DNA, the CDR3 is TGTGCCAGCAGTTCGGGATCCAAAAACATTCAGTACTTC. Translated, it gives CASSSGSKNIQYF.

The chain employs TRBV6-5 and TRBJ2-6; no reliable D call. V lost 2 bases and J 0 bases, leaving 5 bases between the germline ends. The CDR3 consists of 15 residues. The germline gives CDR1 MNHEY, CDR2 SVGAGI. In nucleotides, the CDR3 is TGTGCCAGCAGTTACGAGAGCTCTGGGGCCAACGTCCTGACTTTC. Protein sequence: CASSYESSGANVLTF.

As regards this clone: Within the sample, other DNA sequences also encode this same CDR3. This chain connects TRBV30 to TRBJ2-5; D gene ambiguous. Trimming shortened V by 0 bases and J by 1 base, and 3 bases separated the two germline ends. The length of the CDR3 is 12 residues. CDR1 is GTSNPN, CDR2 SVGIG, per germline (reference sequence). CDR3 sequence: CAWSVGQETQYF. Here the CDR3 DNA reads TGTGCCTGGAGTGTAGGCCAAGAGACCCAGTACTTC.

V and J are TRBV9 and TRBJ2-2; 9 bases line up with TRBD2. The CDR3 has 15 amino acids. V was pared by 3 bases and J by 3 bases, with 3 bases of the junction left unmatched. Germline-derived CDR1 and CDR2 are SGDLS and YYNGEE. Here the CDR3 DNA reads TGTGCCAGCAGCGGGGGGACTAGCTACACCGGGGAGCTGTTTTTT. As protein: CASSGGTSYTGELFF.

This chain joins TRBV13 and TRBJ1-1; D unresolved. CDR3 length: 12 amino acids. The germline V gene encodes CDR1 PRHDT and CDR2 FYEKMQ (reference sequence). The V end was cut by 9 bases, the J end by 3 bases, with 11 bases between. This chain's CDR3 is CASSLFHTEAFF. CDR3 nucleotides: TGTGCCAGTTCGCTGTTTCACACTGAAGCTTTCTTT.

V usage is TRBV5-5 and J usage is TRBJ1-2, with a possible D match to TRBD1 (5 bases). The germline V and J ends were trimmed by 3 bases and 8 bases, with 17 bases remaining between them. The CDR3 consists of 14 residues. Germline assignment: CDR1 SGHKS and CDR2 YYEKEE (reference sequence). The CDR3 here is CASSSGTSGAGYTF. The CDR3 DNA reads TGTGCCAGCAGCTCAGGGACCTCAGGAGCGGGCTACACCTTC.

Worth noting for this clone: The germline gene is not matched at one end of the junction; a read error may be the cause. The chain combines TRBV7-3 with TRBJ1-2, with D perhaps matching TRBD1 (5 bases). The CDR3 is 13 amino acids. Per germline, CDR1 SGHTA and CDR2 FQGTGA. CDR3 DNA: TGTGCCAGCAGCCAACCTCAAGACAGATCTTCCCGCTTC. Encoded protein: CASSQPQDRSSRF.

The J gene is TRBJ2-4, the V gene TRBV2; TRBD2 might be the D (7 bases). The CDR3 is 15 residues long. The V end lost 6 bases, the J end lost 6 bases, and 18 bases lay between the germline ends. Germline V gene data show CDR1 as SNHLY and CDR2 as FYNNEI. CDR3 amino acids: CASRRETGAINIQYF. In DNA, the CDR3 is TGTGCCAGCAGGCGGGAGACAGGAGCTATAAACATTCAGTACTTC.

This clone is a singleton in its sample. The chain links TRBV6-6 to TRBJ2-7; no reliable D call. Trimming removed 5 bases from V and 2 bases from J, with 7 bases in between. The CDR3 spans 12 residues. The germline V gene encodes CDR1 MNHNY and CDR2 SVGAGI (reference sequence). This CDR3 reads CASSPRTYEQYF. Here the CDR3 DNA reads TGTGCCAGCAGTCCAAGAACCTACGAGCAGTACTTC.

J is TRBJ2-5 and V is TRBV5-6; 7 bases are a match to TRBD1. After removal of 5 bases from V and 1 base from J, the junction contained 8 bases not matched to a gene. Germline V gene sequence: CDR1 SGHDT, CDR2 YYEEEE. This CDR3 spans 15 amino acids. The DNA for the CDR3 is TGTGCCAGCAGATCCGGGACAGTCATCCAAGAGACCCAGTACTTC. This encodes CASRSGTVIQETQYF.

The rearrangement links TRBV5-4 to TRBJ2-3; TRBD2 is a possible D gene (5 bases). V lost 7 bases and J 0 bases, leaving 12 bases between the germline ends. CDR1 is SGHNT and CDR2 is YYREEE in the germline V gene (reference sequence). This CDR3 is 14 amino acids long. CDR3 sequence: CASGPGGSTDTQYF. The CDR3 bases are TGTGCCAGCGGTCCGGGCGGGAGCACAGATACGCAGTATTTT.

V is TRBV29-1 and J is TRBJ2-3; D is possibly TRBD2 (5 bases). This CDR3 spans 13 amino acids. Per the germline V gene, CDR1 is SQVTM and CDR2 is ANQGSEA. V lost 8 bases to trimming and J lost 0 bases, with 12 bases between them. The CDR3 protein is CSPRLASTDTQYF. The CDR3 DNA is TGCAGCCCCCGGCTAGCCAGCACAGATACGCAGTATTTT.

The chain recombines TRBV30 with TRBJ2-1; 7 positions agree with TRBD2. V lost 5 bases to trimming and J lost 7 bases; unmatched junction nucleotides: 11. This CDR3 comprises 14 residues. Germline-derived CDR1 and CDR2 are GTSNPN and SVGIG (reference sequence). The CDR3 loop is CAWWRRGGPNEQFF. CDR3 nucleotides: TGTGCCTGGTGGAGAAGGGGAGGGCCAAATGAGCAGTTCTTC.

The V call is TRBV12-5, the J call TRBJ2-7, with D possibly called TRBD1 or TRBD2 (5 bases each). In germline, CDR1 is LGHNT, CDR2 FRNRAP. CDR3 length: 16 residues. Trimming cost V 6 bases and J 1 base, with 19 bases left between them. The CDR3 DNA is TGTGCTAGTGGGCTCCTTTCAGGGAGCCGTTCCTACGAGCAGTACTTC. Protein: CASGLLSGSRSYEQYF. The full variable domain, with the rest looked up from reference TRBV12-5 and TRBJ2-7, is DARVTQTPRHKVTEMGQEVTMRCQPILGHNTVFWYRQTMMQGLELLAYFRNRAPLDDSGMPKDRFSAEMPDATLATLKIQPSEPRDSAVYFCASGLLSGSRSYEQYFGPGTRLTVT.

The chain couples TRBV9 to TRBJ1-3; D gene unclear. Germline V gene sequence: CDR1 SGDLS, CDR2 YYNGEE. This CDR3 contains 15 residues. Trimming cost V 0 bases and J 3 bases, with 10 bases left between them. CDR3 DNA sequence: TGTGCCAGCAGCGTAGCAGCAGGCATTGGAAACACCATATATTTT. Translated, it gives CASSVAAGIGNTIYF. The full variable domain, rest sourced from reference TRBV9 and TRBJ1-3, is DSGVTQTPKHLITATGQRVTLRCSPRSGDLSVYWYQQSLDQGLQFLIQYYNGEERAKGNILERFSAQQFPDLHSELNLSSLELGDSALYFCASSVAAGIGNTIYFGEGSWLTVV.

The V gene is TRBV5-6, the J gene TRBJ2-7; D possibly corresponds to TRBD1 (5 bases). Looked up from germline, CDR1 is SGHDT and CDR2 is YYEEEE. V was clipped by 0 bases and J by 3 bases, with 16 bases between them. The CDR3 spans 16 residues. CDR3 in DNA: TGTGCCAGCAGCTTGGTTTTCAGGGCTACCTACTACGAGCAGTACTTC. Translation: CASSLVFRATYYEQYF.

CDR3 in amino acids: CASSDHPGISGNTIYF. The CDR3, as DNA: TGTGCCAGCAGTGATCACCCAGGGATCTCTGGAAACACCATATATTTT. The gene calls are TRBV27 and TRBJ1-3, with a possible D match to TRBD1 (5 bases). Germline lookup yields CDR1 MNHEY and CDR2 SMNVEV (reference sequence). The CDR3 length is 16 residues. V was pared by 5 bases and J by 0 bases, with 14 bases between.

This clone has only a few counts. The chain uses TRBV9 and TRBJ2-7, with D tentatively TRBD2 (5 bases). Germline CDR1 and CDR2: SGDLS and YYNGEE. The CDR3 has 14 amino acids. Trimming removed 5 bases at V and 3 bases at J, with 15 bases between. DNA of the CDR3: TGTGCCAGCAGTCGTGGAGGCTCCCACTACGAGCAGTACTTC. It codes for CASSRGGSHYEQYF.

This clone showed up just once. The chain has TRBV13 and TRBJ1-5; D possibly corresponds to TRBD1 (5 bases). Germline V gene data show CDR1 as PRHDT and CDR2 as FYEKMQ (reference sequence). The CDR3 covers 14 residues. Trimming took off 6 bases at V and 4 bases at J, with 13 bases between the two ends. This chain's CDR3 is CASRAGSGNQPQHF. The DNA of the CDR3 is TGTGCCAGCAGAGCAGGGTCAGGTAATCAGCCCCAGCATTTT. Looking up the rest from reference TRBV13 and TRBJ1-5 gives the full variable domain: AAGVIQSPRHLIKEKRETATLKCYPIPRHDTVYWYQQGPGQDPQFLISFYEKMQSDKGSIPDRFSAQQFSDYHSELNMSSLELGDSALYFCASRAGSGNQPQHFGDGTRLSIL.

CDR3 DNA: TGCGCCAGCAGCTTCCTCCGGGAGGGCCACACAGATACGCAGTATTTT. Translating gives CASSFLREGHTDTQYF. The V and J genes are TRBV5-1 and TRBJ2-3, with 8 bases matching TRBD2. This CDR3 spans 16 amino acids. Germline CDR1 and CDR2: SGHRS and YFSETQ. The V segment lost 2 bases and the J segment 2 bases; nucleotides outside the gene matches: 7.

This rearrangement joins TRBV5-1 to TRBJ2-2; 7 nucleotides align to TRBD2. This CDR3 is built from 16 residues. V dropped 2 bases and J dropped 6; count of bases not matched to a gene: 10. CDR1 SGHRS and CDR2 YFSETQ come from the germline V gene. The DNA for the CDR3 is TGCGCCAGCAGCTTAGGCCCTAGCGGTTCATCCGGGGAGCTGTTTTTT. Translating it yields CASSLGPSGSSGELFF.

The V call is TRBV7-6, the J call TRBJ2-2; tentatively, D is TRBD1 or TRBD2 (6 bases each). This CDR3 spans 17 amino acids. CDR1 is SGHVS and CDR2 is FNYEAQ in the germline V gene. With 2 bases removed from V and 3 bases from J, the gap between germline ends came to 16 bases. The CDR3 DNA follows: TGTGCCAGCAGCTTACGAGGGGGGAGTCGGGACACCGGGGAGCTGTTTTTT. Translation gives CASSLRGGSRDTGELFF.

V is TRBV29-1 and J is TRBJ2-1; 10 bases map to TRBD2. Germline V CDR1 and CDR2: SQVTM, ANQGSEA. This CDR3 spans 15 amino acids. V lost 5 bases and J lost 4; bases outside the gene matches: 8. The chain's CDR3 is CSVYKREGPYNEQFF. The DNA of the CDR3 is TGCAGCGTTTACAAGCGGGAGGGCCCTTACAATGAGCAGTTCTTC.

The chain combines TRBV10-2 with TRBJ1-5; a weak D match, TRBD1 (6 bases). This CDR3 has 13 amino acids. Trimming took 6 bases from V and 5 from J, leaving 11 bases between them. Germline assignment: CDR1 WSHSY and CDR2 SAAADI. This CDR3 reads CASSYRVDQPQHF. CDR3 sequence (DNA): TGCGCCAGCAGCTACAGGGTGGATCAGCCCCAGCATTTT.

This chain links TRBV4-1 with TRBJ1-4; 7 bases fit TRBD1. The CDR3 consists of 15 residues. With V trimmed by 1 base and J by 5 bases, 4 bases remained unmatched. Per the germline V gene, CDR1 is MGHRA and CDR2 is YSYEKL. The chain's CDR3 is CASSQGDRTNEKLFF. CDR3 bases: TGCGCCAGCAGCCAAGGGGACAGAACCAATGAAAAACTGTTTTTT.